These 5 T cell receptor beta chains came from one sample sequenced in a study of T cell repertoires in cytomegalovirus infection. TCRdb recomputed calls from the reads with MiXCR, one row per CDR3 protein. The sample yields hundreds of thousands of distinct CDR3 sequences, around a third seen once. Their antigens remain unidentified. Sequenced material: cultured CD8+ T cells from PBMCs, taken from culture after CMV antigen stimulation. These receptors all come from a human donor in good health (CMV status not recorded). Some clones in this sample may be carry-over from other donors' samples.

This clonotype was counted only a few times. The J gene is TRBJ2-7, the V gene TRBV11-1; D is undetermined. Between the trimmed V and J ends, which lost 3 bases and 3 bases, there was a span of 0 bases. Germline CDR1 and CDR2: SGHAT and FQDESV (reference sequence). The CDR3 consists of 10 residues. CDR3 loop: CASSFYEQYV. CDR3 coding DNA: TGTGCCAGCAGCTTCTACGAGCAGTACGTC.

J is TRBJ1-3 and V is TRBV28; D uncertain. This CDR3 has 12 residues. Trimming removed 6 bases at V and 7 bases at J, with 10 bases between. CDR1 is MDHEN, CDR2 SYDVKM, per germline. Here the CDR3 reads CASSQKFNTIYF. CDR3 in DNA: TGTGCCAGCAGCCAAAAATTCAACACCATATATTTT. Drawing the rest from reference TRBV28 and TRBJ1-3, the complete variable domain is DVKVTQSSRYLVKRTGEKVFLECVQDMDHENMFWYRQDPGLGLRLIYFSYDVKMKEKGDIPEGYSVSREKKERFSLILESASTNQTSMYLCASSQKFNTIYFGEGSWLTVV.

The gene calls are TRBV7-9 and TRBJ2-7; no clear D gene. CDR3 length: 17 amino acids. V was clipped by 5 bases and J by 2 bases, with 22 bases between them. Germline V gene sequence: CDR1 SEHNR, CDR2 FQNEAQ (reference sequence). The CDR3 region has the DNA TGTGCCAGCAGCCTAACGCCGACCCGCGCGGCGACCTACGAGCAGTACTTC. The encoded protein is CASSLTPTRAATYEQYF.

This clonotype has just a few counts. CDR3 coding DNA: TGTGCCAGCAGCTCCTGGGACAGGGGGTACGAGCAGTACGTC. This translates into CASSSWDRGYEQYV. The chain recombines TRBV7-2 with TRBJ2-7; 11 bases are shared with TRBD1. J was trimmed by 4 bases and V by 4 bases; bases with no gene match: 3. This CDR3 spans 14 amino acids. Looked up from germline, CDR1 is SGHTA and CDR2 is FQGNSA.

V gene TRBV12-3 or TRBV12-4 combines with J gene TRBJ2-7, with a tentative D call TRBD1 (6 bases). The CDR3 spans 13 residues. V lost 1 base and J lost 3, with 7 bases in between. The CDR3 region has the DNA TGTGCCAGCAGTTTAGTGACAGGCTACGAGCAGTACTTC. Translating it yields CASSLVTGYEQYF.